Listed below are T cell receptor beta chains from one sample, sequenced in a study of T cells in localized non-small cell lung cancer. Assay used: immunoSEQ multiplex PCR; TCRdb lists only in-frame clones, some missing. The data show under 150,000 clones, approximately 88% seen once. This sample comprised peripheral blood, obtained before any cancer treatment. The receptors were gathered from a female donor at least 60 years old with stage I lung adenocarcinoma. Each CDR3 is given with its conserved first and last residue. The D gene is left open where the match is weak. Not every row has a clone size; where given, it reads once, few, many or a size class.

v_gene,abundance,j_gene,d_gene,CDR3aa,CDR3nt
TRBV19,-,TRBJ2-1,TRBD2,CASRKAGSTGNGQFF,TGTGCCAGTAGAAAAGCGGGGTCGACGGGCAATGGGCAGTTCTTC
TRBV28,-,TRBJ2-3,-,CASSFRPSTDTQYF,TGTGCCAGCAGTTTTAGGCCTAGCACAGATACGCAGTATTTT
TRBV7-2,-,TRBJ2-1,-,CASVRVYYNEQFF,TGTGCCAGCGTCAGGGTTTACTACAATGAGCAGTTCTTC
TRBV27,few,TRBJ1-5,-,CASRPDSASNQPQHF,TGTGCCAGCAGACCCGACAGTGCCAGCAATCAGCCCCAGCATTTT
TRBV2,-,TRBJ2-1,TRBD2,CASIRTSGGGDEQFF,TGTGCCAGCATTAGGACTAGCGGAGGGGGCGATGAGCAGTTCTTC
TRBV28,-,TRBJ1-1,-,CASSDGGVTVEAFF,TGTGCCAGCAGCGATGGAGGGGTAACGGTTGAAGCTTTCTTT
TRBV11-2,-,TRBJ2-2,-,CASSFWPVNTGELFF,TGTGCCAGCAGCTTCTGGCCAGTTAACACCGGGGAGCTGTTTTTT
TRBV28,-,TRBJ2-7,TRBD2,CASSPQSGRSYEQYF,TGTGCCAGCAGTCCCCAGAGCGGGAGAAGCTACGAGCAGTACTTC
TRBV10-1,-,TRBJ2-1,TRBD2,CASTAAGTYGNEQFF,TGCGCCAGCACCGCAGCGGGGACCTACGGAAATGAGCAGTTCTTC
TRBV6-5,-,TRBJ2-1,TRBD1,CASSYLGGQGAVF,TGTGCCAGCAGTTACTTGGGAGGACAGGGGGCGGTCTTC